This T cell receptor (beta chain) was sequenced for a study of blood T cell repertoires in COVID-19. Study information: COVID-19 samples collected from the United States, Italy and Spain covered acute and convalescent phases. Nucleic acid was either cDNA or gDNA, and it came from T cells, B-cell-depleted T cells, or PBMCs.

In germline, CDR1 is MGHDK, CDR2 SYGVNS. The CDR3 runs to 15 residues. V dropped 4 bases and J dropped 0; count of bases not matched to a gene: 3. In the original workflow: How many nucleated cells were present was estimated from reference gene primer amplification. Repertoires were generated with immunoSEQ multiplex PCR, while TCRdb's copy carries only in-frame clones and drops some. The V and J calls and clone size were taken over from that table, and D and trimming were inferred from the DNA. The sample comprises about 100,000 clones, about nine tenths of which are singletons, and roughly 17% rests with the top ten.

Material: peripheral blood. The TCR was taken from a man between 45 and 60 years old with acute or convalescent COVID-19. The chain links TRBV25-1 to TRBJ2-1, with 7 bases fitting TRBD2. CDR3 amino acids: CASSGLASSYNEQFF. DNA of the CDR3: TGTGCCAGCAGTGGACTAGCTTCCTCCTACAATGAGCAGTTCTTC.